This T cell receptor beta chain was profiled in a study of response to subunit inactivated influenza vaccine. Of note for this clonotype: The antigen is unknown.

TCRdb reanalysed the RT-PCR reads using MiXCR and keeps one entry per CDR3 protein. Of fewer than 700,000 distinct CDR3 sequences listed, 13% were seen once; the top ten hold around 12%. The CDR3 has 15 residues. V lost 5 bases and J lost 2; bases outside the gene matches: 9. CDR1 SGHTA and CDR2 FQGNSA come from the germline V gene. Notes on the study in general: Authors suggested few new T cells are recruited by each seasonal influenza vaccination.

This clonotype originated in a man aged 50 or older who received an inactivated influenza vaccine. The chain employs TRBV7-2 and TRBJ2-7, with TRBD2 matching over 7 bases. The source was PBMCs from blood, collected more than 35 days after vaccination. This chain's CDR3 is CASSRSGAATYEQYF. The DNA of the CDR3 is TGTGCCAGCAGCCGGAGCGGGGCAGCTACCTACGAGCAGTACTTC.